This is a list of T cell receptor beta chains from one sample in a study of post-analysis software for immune sequencing data. Each CDR3 protein gets one entry after TCRdb re-called the PCR reads with MiXCR. The table has about 770,000 distinct CDR3 sequences, about half seen once; the top ten hold 4% to 5%. The sample comprised blood. All receptors derive from a girl aged 10 to 17 with multiple sclerosis. CDR3s include the opening cysteine and the closing phenylalanine or tryptophan. The order of the fields is D gene, clone size, V gene, J gene, CDR3 protein, CDR3 DNA. D genes are given only for firm matches. Part of the rows lack a size; the others show once, few, many or a class for expanded clones.

>NA|NA|TRBV3-1|TRBJ1-2
CASSPGPTPPRGYTF
TGTGCCAGCAGCCCCGGGCCGACACCTCCTAGGGGCTACACCTTC
>NA|many|TRBV20-1|TRBJ1-4
CSATHPQGADHEKLFF
TGCAGTGCTACCCATCCCCAAGGGGCCGACCATGAAAAACTGTTTTTT
>TRBD2|NA|TRBV7-2|TRBJ2-1
CASSPHRLAGGTEQFF
TGTGCCAGCAGCCCCCACCGACTAGCGGGAGGCACTGAGCAGTTCTTC
>NA|few|TRBV20-1|TRBJ2-1
CSASLGLVSHNERFF
TGCAGTGCTAGCCTTGGGCTGGTCTCCCACAATGAGCGGTTCTTC
>NA|NA|TRBV10-3|TRBJ2-3
CAISVDPSTDTQYF
TGTGCCATCAGCGTAGACCCCAGCACAGATACGCAGTATTTT
>NA|NA|TRBV6-2/TRBV6-3|TRBJ2-7
CASSLSRRDNSYEQYF
TGTGCCAGCAGCCTTAGTAGACGGGACAACTCCTACGAGCAGTACTTC
>NA|few|TRBV27|TRBJ2-3
CASSWTGSTDTQYF
TGTGCCAGCAGTTGGACGGGCAGCACAGATACGCAGTATTTT
>TRBD2|NA|TRBV7-2|TRBJ2-3
CASSPGGLAGAGDTQYF
TGTGCCAGCAGCCCAGGGGGACTAGCGGGAGCGGGGGATACGCAGTATTTT
>TRBD1|NA|TRBV9|TRBJ1-2
CASSVGRTGSYGYTF
TGTGCCAGCAGCGTAGGTCGGACAGGAAGCTATGGCTACACCTTC
>TRBD2|few|TRBV2|TRBJ2-1
CARRISGSYNEQFF
TGTGCCAGGCGCATTAGCGGGAGCTACAATGAGCAGTTCTTC
>NA|NA|TRBV6-1|TRBJ2-3
CASSESMGETDTQYF
TGTGCCAGCAGTGAATCGATGGGGGAGACAGATACGCAGTATTTT
>NA|NA|TRBV15|TRBJ2-1
CATSGRGQNSSYNEQFF
TGTGCCACCAGCGGAAGAGGACAGAACAGCTCCTACAATGAGCAGTTCTTC
>TRBD2|few|TRBV25-1|TRBJ2-7
CASSESREGGEQYF
TGTGCCAGCAGTGAGAGCCGGGAGGGGGGCGAGCAGTACTTC
>TRBD2|NA|TRBV28|TRBJ2-7
CASSARTSSYEQYF
TGTGCCAGCAGTGCCCGGACTAGCAGCTACGAGCAGTACTTC
>NA|NA|TRBV5-6|TRBJ1-1
CASSHLNTEAFF
TGTGCCAGCTCCCACCTGAACACTGAAGCTTTCTTT
>TRBD1|NA|TRBV6-5|TRBJ2-7
CASSRGGQGKSEQYF
TGTGCCAGCAGTCGTGGGGGACAGGGAAAAAGCGAGCAGTACTTC
>TRBD1|NA|TRBV28|TRBJ2-7
CASSFGPGQGVYEQYF
TGTGCCAGCAGTTTCGGGCCGGGACAGGGGGTTTACGAGCAGTACTTC
>TRBD1|NA|TRBV15|TRBJ2-1
CATSSDRGPYNEQFF
TGTGCCACCAGCTCCGACAGGGGCCCCTACAATGAGCAGTTCTTC
>NA|NA|TRBV29-1|TRBJ2-1
CSVVPGLSSYNEQFF
TGCAGCGTTGTACCGGGATTGAGCTCCTACAATGAGCAGTTCTTC
>NA|few|TRBV27|TRBJ1-4
CASRGHGLNEKLFF
TGTGCCAGCAGGGGACACGGCCTTAATGAAAAACTGTTTTTT
>TRBD1|NA|TRBV24-1|TRBJ2-3
CATSDFVGQGVPDTQYF
TGTGCCACCAGTGATTTCGTGGGACAGGGGGTCCCAGATACGCAGTATTTT
>NA|NA|TRBV19|TRBJ1-2
CASSVDHRNVYGYTF
TGTGCCAGTAGTGTCGACCACAGGAATGTGTATGGCTACACCTTC
>NA|few|TRBV29-1|TRBJ1-2
CSVGGAEGYTF
TGCAGCGTTGGAGGGGCCGAGGGCTACACCTTC
>NA|NA|TRBV20-1|TRBJ2-1
CSAAKANSYNEQFF
TGCAGTGCCGCGAAAGCGAACTCCTACAATGAGCAGTTCTTC
>NA|NA|TRBV10-3|TRBJ2-6
CAISESGSRVSGANVLTF
TGTGCCATCAGTGAGTCCGGCAGCCGAGTCTCTGGGGCCAACGTCCTGACTTTC
>NA|NA|TRBV12-3/TRBV12-4|TRBJ1-2
CASSLGIPNYGYTF
TGTGCCAGCAGTTTGGGGATTCCTAACTATGGCTACACCTTC
>TRBD1|few|TRBV15|TRBJ1-5
CATSTPDRGNQPQHF
TGTGCCACCAGCACCCCCGACAGGGGCAATCAGCCCCAGCATTTT
>NA|NA|TRBV15|TRBJ2-7
CATSRDDSYEQYF
TGTGCCACCAGCAGAGACGATTCCTACGAGCAGTACTTC
>TRBD2|NA|TRBV4-2|TRBJ2-1
CASSHGTSDNEQFF
TGTGCCAGCAGCCACGGGACTAGCGACAATGAGCAGTTCTTC
>NA|NA|TRBV14|TRBJ1-2
CTSSPGSNGYTF
TGTACCAGCAGCCCGGGATCGAATGGCTACACCTTC
>NA|NA|TRBV7-2|TRBJ2-1
CASSLVGGGGSSYNEQFF
TGTGCCAGCAGCTTAGTTGGGGGTGGAGGTAGCTCCTACAATGAGCAGTTCTTC
>TRBD2|few|TRBV5-1|TRBJ2-7
CASSLGLAGASSYNEQYF
TGCGCCAGCAGCTTGGGACTAGCGGGTGCCTCCTCCTACAATGAGCAGTACTTC
>TRBD2|NA|TRBV29-1|TRBJ2-3
CSGGGLAGPTDTQYF
TGCAGCGGTGGGGGACTAGCGGGACCCACAGATACGCAGTATTTT
>NA|NA|TRBV4-1|TRBJ2-3
CASSRPEWGAGGTDTQYF
TGCGCCAGCAGCCGGCCGGAATGGGGCGCAGGGGGCACAGATACGCAGTATTTT
>TRBD1|NA|TRBV6-6|TRBJ1-2
CASKLTGGATGYGYTF
TGTGCCAGCAAGCTGACAGGGGGCGCTACGGGCTATGGCTACACCTTC
>TRBD1|NA|TRBV20-1|TRBJ2-7
CSARDFEGDRAYEQYF
TGCAGTGCTAGAGATTTCGAAGGGGACAGAGCTTACGAGCAGTACTTC
>TRBD2|NA|TRBV2|TRBJ2-3
CASRGSGRTTDTQYF
TGTGCCAGCAGAGGAAGCGGGAGGACCACAGATACGCAGTATTTT
>NA|NA|TRBV12-3/TRBV12-4|TRBJ1-5
CASTTDRYSNQPQHF
TGTGCCAGCACTACGGACAGATATAGCAATCAGCCCCAGCATTTT
>TRBD2|NA|TRBV7-9|TRBJ2-7
CASSPGREALTYEQYF
TGTGCCAGCAGCCCCGGGCGGGAGGCCCTAACCTACGAGCAGTACTTC
>NA|NA|TRBV12-3/TRBV12-4|TRBJ1-2
CASSLRPPTNGYTF
TGTGCCAGCAGTTTACGACCCCCCACTAATGGCTACACCTTC
>NA|few|TRBV6-6|TRBJ2-7
CASSYAPGSSYEQYF
TGTGCCAGCAGTTACGCGCCGGGATCATCCTACGAGCAGTACTTC
>NA|NA|TRBV28|TRBJ1-1
CASRADRNTEAFF
TGTGCCAGCAGAGCCGACAGGAACACTGAAGCTTTCTTT
>NA|NA|TRBV30|TRBJ1-1
CAWSTGQVNTEAFF
TGTGCCTGGAGTACTGGTCAGGTGAACACTGAAGCTTTCTTT
>NA|NA|TRBV7-9|TRBJ2-3
CASSLGGEYTQYF
TGTGCCAGCAGCTTAGGCGGGGAGTATACGCAGTATTTT
>NA|few|TRBV9|TRBJ1-5
CASSADSNNQPQHF
TGTGCCAGCAGCGCAGACAGCAACAATCAGCCCCAGCATTTT
>NA|few|TRBV15|TRBJ2-3
CATSSGGSTDTQYF
TGTGCCACCAGCAGCGGGGGCAGCACAGATACGCAGTATTTT
>TRBD2|NA|TRBV15|TRBJ2-1
CATSRDLPSGHSYNEQFF
TGTGCCACCAGCAGAGATTTGCCTAGCGGACACTCCTACAATGAGCAGTTCTTC
>NA|NA|TRBV20-1|TRBJ1-2
CSAQIDINYGHTF
TGCAGTGCCCAAATCGACATCAACTATGGCCACACCTTC
>TRBD2|few|TRBV5-1|TRBJ2-5
CASSSTSEGETQYF
TGCGCCAGCAGCTCGACTAGCGAGGGTGAGACCCAGTACTTC